The 22 T cell receptor beta chains listed next were all sequenced from one sample in a study of patients and donors after allogeneic stem cell transplantation. In TCRdb, the RT-PCR reads were re-called with MiXCR into one record per CDR3 protein. The sample includes about 230,000 distinct CDR3 sequences, less than 15% seen only once; the top ten take under 14%. The sequencing input was blood, either unsorted or a sorted T cell fraction (not recorded which). These TCRs come from a human donor who was either an allogeneic HSCT recipient or a stem cell or donor lymphocyte infusion donor (not recorded which). It is not recorded whose cells these are; they may come from a transplant donor.

This chain links TRBV5-1 with TRBJ2-1, with TRBD1 matching 7 bases. Germline trimming cut 8 bases from V and 1 base from J; bases unmatched to any gene: 12. CDR3 size: 16 residues. Looked up from germline, CDR1 is SGHRS and CDR2 is YFSETQ. This chain's CDR3 is CASDRDGARSYNEQFF. The CDR3 DNA reads as TGCGCCAGTGACAGGGATGGAGCAAGATCCTACAATGAGCAGTTCTTC.

In this sample, this clonotype turned up a few times. This sequence joins TRBV2 and TRBJ1-1; no firm D call. Germline CDR1 is SNHLY and CDR2 is FYNNEI. V lost 6 bases and J lost 6, with 8 bases in between. The CDR3 covers 11 residues. CDR3 in amino acids: CASSRYAEAFF. CDR3 in DNA: TGTGCCAGCAGCAGGTACGCTGAAGCTTTCTTT.

CDR3 sequence: CSARASGGLWETQYF. Here the CDR3 DNA reads TGCAGTGCTAGAGCTAGCGGGGGGCTGTGGGAGACCCAGTACTTC. The chain joins TRBV20-1 to TRBJ2-5; 11 bases map to TRBD2. V lost 1 base to trimming and J lost 5 bases; unmatched junction nucleotides: 6. This CDR3 is 15 amino acids long. Germline lookup yields CDR1 DFQATT and CDR2 SNEGSKA (reference sequence).

CDR3 amino acids: CASTRTGVGEKLFF. CDR3 in DNA: TGCGCCAGCACCCGGACAGGGGTGGGTGAAAAACTGTTTTTT. J is TRBJ1-4 and V is TRBV5-1; 9 positions agree with TRBD1. The V gene end was trimmed by 6 bases and the J gene end by 7 bases; junction bases not matched to a gene: 7. CDR1 is SGHRS and CDR2 is YFSETQ in the germline V gene. The CDR3 totals 14 residues.

This clonotype was observed at least ten times. The chain has TRBV10-3 and TRBJ2-5; D not resolved. This CDR3 is built from 13 residues. CDR1 is ENHRY, CDR2 SYGVKD, per germline. V was trimmed by 4 bases and J by 4 bases, leaving 10 bases between them. In DNA, the CDR3 is TGTGCCATCAGTGTTGGGTCTGGAGAGACCCAGTACTTC. It yields the protein CAISVGSGETQYF.

The rearrangement uses TRBV5-1 and TRBJ2-1, with 7 bases fitting TRBD2. Germline lookup yields CDR1 SGHRS and CDR2 YFSETQ. The V gene end was trimmed by 4 bases and the J gene end by 3 bases; junction bases not matched to a gene: 10. The CDR3 runs to 16 residues. The CDR3 DNA reads TGCGCCAGCAGCCCAACCGCGCTAGCGGACTACAATGAGCAGTTCTTC. Its protein is CASSPTALADYNEQFF.

The chain combines TRBV5-6 with TRBJ2-3; 11 bases are shared with TRBD2. The CDR3 is 16 amino acids. The germline V gene encodes CDR1 SGHDT and CDR2 YYEEEE. Unmatched junction bases numbered 9, after V lost 5 bases and J lost 4 bases. The CDR3 sequence is CASRMGLAGGPDTQYF. The DNA for the CDR3 is TGTGCCAGCAGGATGGGGCTAGCGGGAGGCCCAGATACGCAGTATTTT.

This clonotype was recorded at least ten times. The DNA of the CDR3 is TGTGCCAGCAGTTTAGACAGGGGATATCAGCCCCAGCATTTT. Protein sequence: CASSLDRGYQPQHF. The chain recombines TRBV12-3 or TRBV12-4 with TRBJ1-5, with 7 bases identical to TRBD1. The CDR3 loop spans 14 amino acids. Trimming at V came to 1 base and at J to 5 bases, leaving 2 bases not matched to a gene.

There are many counts of this clonotype. The chain uses TRBV5-1 and TRBJ2-5; D not certain. Germline CDR1 reads SGHRS; CDR2 reads YFSETQ. CDR3 size: 15 residues. V dropped 0 bases and J dropped 4 bases, with 13 bases sitting between them. The CDR3 loop is CASSLGTWTRETQYF. In DNA form, the CDR3 reads TGCGCCAGCAGCTTGGGGACCTGGACGAGAGAGACCCAGTACTTC.

With regard to this clonotype: Just one base apart from a much larger clone, this may be a read error. V and J are TRBV12-3 or TRBV12-4 and TRBJ2-7, with D tentatively TRBD1 (5 bases). The CDR3 has 15 residues. Between the trimmed V and J ends, which lost 1 base and 9 bases, there was a span of 19 bases. In DNA, the CDR3 is TGTGCCAGCAGTTTAGGGGATACAGACAGCGTGGCGCAGTACTTC. This codes for CASSLGDTDSVAQYF.

This clonotype occurred many times. The chain uses TRBV29-1 and TRBJ2-1; no firm D call. Germline CDR1 reads SQVTM; CDR2 reads ANQGSEA. The CDR3 sequence is 12 residues long. The V gene lost 6 bases and the J gene lost 7 bases, with 13 bases spanning the gap. CDR3: CSVSVAGNEQFF. The CDR3 nucleotides read TGCAGCGTGAGTGTTGCTGGGAATGAGCAGTTCTTC.

This clonotype was found a few times. The V gene is TRBV4-2, the J gene TRBJ1-2; the match to TRBD1 covers 10 bases. The V gene end was trimmed by 0 bases and the J gene end by 7 bases; junction bases not matched to a gene: 14. Germline V gene data show CDR1 as LGHNA and CDR2 as YNFKEQ. The CDR3 length is 18 residues. As DNA, the CDR3 is TGTGCCAGCAGCCAAGAAAATTCGAGGACAGGGGGTGTGAGTGGCTACACCTTC. Its translation is CASSQENSRTGGVSGYTF.

V gene TRBV5-1 combines with J gene TRBJ1-1; perhaps TRBD1 as D (6 bases). The germline CDR1 and CDR2 sequences are SGHRS and YFSETQ. CDR3 length: 12 residues. V shed 3 bases and J shed 6 bases, with 9 bases lying between them. CDR3 DNA: TGCGCCAGCAGCTATGGACAGTCTGAAGCTTTCTTT. Translated, it gives CASSYGQSEAFF.

In its sample, this clonotype was seen a few times. This chain uses TRBV19 with TRBJ1-4, with TRBD1 as a possible D gene (5 bases). CDR1 is LNHDA, CDR2 SQIVND, per germline (reference sequence). Trimming pared 8 bases from V and 8 bases from J, leaving 12 bases between. The CDR3 is 12 residues long. CDR3 amino acids: CASGTQGEKLFF. DNA of the CDR3: TGTGCCAGTGGGACCCAAGGGGAAAAACTGTTTTTT.

This clonotype was seen only a few times. The chain is built from TRBV25-1 and TRBJ2-7, with 7 bases that match TRBD1. The V gene's germline CDR1 is MGHDK and CDR2 SYGVNS. The CDR3 is 15 residues long. V shed 7 bases and J 3 bases; nucleotides not matched to a gene: 12. The CDR3 DNA reads TGTGCCAGCATCCCAGGGGGTGGACAGTACTACGAGCAGTACTTC. Translation: CASIPGGGQYYEQYF.

A few counts support this clonotype. CDR3 protein: CASSVGILLAEGGEQFF. The CDR3 DNA reads as TGTGCCAGCAGCGTAGGAATTTTACTAGCGGAGGGGGGTGAGCAGTTCTTC. The chain employs TRBV9 and TRBJ2-1; 8 nucleotides align to TRBD2. Per the germline V gene, CDR1 is SGDLS and CDR2 is YYNGEE. V was clipped by 0 bases and J by 9 bases; unmatched bases: 14. The CDR3 length is 17 residues. The entire variable domain, with the rest obtained from reference TRBV9 and TRBJ2-1, is as follows: DSGVTQTPKHLITATGQRVTLRCSPRSGDLSVYWYQQSLDQGLQFLIQYYNGEERAKGNILERFSAQQFPDLHSELNLSSLELGDSALYFCASSVGILLAEGGEQFFGPGTRLTVL.

This clonotype has only a few counts. J is TRBJ1-2 and V is TRBV7-8; the D gene is possibly TRBD1 (5 bases). CDR1 SGHVS and CDR2 FQNEAQ come from the germline V gene. This CDR3 has 14 residues. Between the trimmed V and J ends, which lost 5 bases and 8 bases, there was a span of 18 bases. The CDR3 DNA reads as TGTGCCAGCAGCCCTCAGACGGGGACGCGGGGCTACACCTTC. As protein: CASSPQTGTRGYTF. The full variable domain, completed using reference TRBV7-8 and TRBJ1-2, is GAGVSQSPRYKVAKRGQDVALRCDPISGHVSLFWYQQALGQGPEFLTYFQNEAQLDKSGLPSDRFFAERPEGSVSTLKIQRTQQEDSAVYLCASSPQTGTRGYTFGSGTRLTVV.

This clonotype was detected only a few times. The V call is TRBV4-2, the J call TRBJ2-5; TRBD2 aligns across 12 bases. The CDR3 covers 18 residues. V lost 0 bases to trimming and J lost 4 bases; unmatched junction nucleotides: 9. The germline V gene encodes CDR1 LGHNA and CDR2 YNFKEQ. Written as DNA, the CDR3 is TGTGCCAGCAGCCAAGATCCTAGGACTAGCGGGGCTAGAGAGACCCAGTACTTC. Residues: CASSQDPRTSGARETQYF.

This chain links TRBV7-2 with TRBJ2-5, with TRBD1 identical over 7 bases. Germline CDR1 reads SGHTA; CDR2 reads FQGNSA. The junction had 7 bases not matched to a gene; V was cut back by 5 bases and J by 4 bases. This CDR3 comprises 14 residues. CDR3 residues: CASSPDRAGETQYF. The CDR3 nucleotides are TGTGCCAGCAGCCCCGACAGGGCTGGAGAGACCCAGTACTTC.

This clonotype was observed a few times. This chain joins TRBV19 and TRBJ2-1; TRBD2 aligns across 9 bases. This CDR3 has 15 amino acids. Trimming cost V 5 bases and J 8 bases; bases outside gene matches: 10. The germline V gene has CDR1 LNHDA and CDR2 SQIVND (reference sequence). The CDR3 nucleotides are TGTGCCAGTAGTCCCGGGGGTAGCGGGAGAGATGAGCAGTTCTTC. Its translation: CASSPGGSGRDEQFF.

The V call is TRBV10-2, the J call TRBJ2-7; 8 nucleotides align to TRBD2. Germline-derived CDR1 and CDR2 are WSHSY and SAAADI. Germline trimming cut 7 bases from V and 5 bases from J; bases unmatched to any gene: 13. The CDR3 sequence is 15 residues long. Written as DNA, the CDR3 is TGCGCCAGCAAAAGCGGCGCGGGAGGCCACAACGAGCAGTACTTC. Protein sequence: CASKSGAGGHNEQYF.

The chain uses TRBV5-1 and TRBJ1-2; maybe TRBD1 (6 bases). Trimming pared 4 bases from V and 8 bases from J, leaving 15 bases between. The CDR3 is 13 amino acids. Germline V gene lookup returns CDR1 SGHRS and CDR2 YFSETQ. The CDR3 bases are TGCGCCAGCAGCGCCCGGGACAAGGAGGGCTACACCTTC. Its translation is CASSARDKEGYTF.